Presented here are 12 T cell receptor beta chains from one specimen sequenced in a study of blood T cell repertoires in COVID-19. The repertoire was sequenced with immunoSEQ multiplex PCR; TCRdb's copy has only in-frame clones and lacks some. The table records 250,000 to 300,000 clones, around 80% of them present only once. Sequencing used PBMCs or T cells enriched from blood (not recorded which). The receptors stem from a man in his forties who had been exposed to COVID-19.

The chain recombines TRBV12-5 with TRBJ2-5, with 11 bases fitting TRBD2. Trimming at V came to 1 base and at J to 3 bases, leaving 4 bases not matched to a gene. Germline CDR1 LGHNT, CDR2 FRNRAP. CDR3 length: 16 amino acids. Here the CDR3 DNA reads TGTGCTAGTGGTTTGGCAAATAGCGGGAGGGAAGAGACCCAGTACTTC. Protein sequence: CASGLANSGREETQYF.

The J gene is TRBJ2-1, the V gene TRBV7-9, with 12 bases matching TRBD2. The CDR3 loop spans 16 amino acids. With 2 bases clipped from V and 7 bases from J, the junction kept 6 bases outside the gene matches. Germline assignment: CDR1 SEHNR and CDR2 FQNEAQ (reference sequence). The CDR3 sequence is CASSLPGLAGNNEQFF. DNA of the CDR3: TGTGCCAGCAGCTTACCAGGACTAGCGGGGAATAATGAGCAGTTCTTC.

The J gene is TRBJ1-6, the V gene TRBV4-1; D not resolved. The CDR3 loop spans 17 amino acids. Per germline, CDR1 MGHRA and CDR2 YSYEKL. V was trimmed by 0 bases and J by 0 bases, leaving 9 bases between them. In DNA form, the CDR3 reads TGCGCCAGCAGCCAAGATCCAGTGGTCTCCTATAATTCACCCCTCCACTTT. Translated, it gives CASSQDPVVSYNSPLHF.

This clone has a handful of counts. CDR3 DNA: TGTGCCAGCAGCTTGCAGGGTCGAGATCAGCCCCAGCATTTT. Residues: CASSLQGRDQPQHF. The chain couples TRBV5-8 to TRBJ1-5; possibly TRBD1 for D (5 bases). V lost 1 base and J 5 bases, leaving 10 bases between the germline ends. This CDR3 is built from 14 residues. CDR1 and CDR2 (germline): SGHTS, YDEGEE.

This chain connects TRBV7-2 to TRBJ2-1; the match to TRBD1 covers 10 bases. Germline V lookup: CDR1 SGHTA, CDR2 FQGNSA. The V gene end was trimmed by 3 bases and the J gene end by 7 bases; junction bases not matched to a gene: 3. The CDR3 spans 14 residues. CDR3 region: CASSLGQGSNEQFF. CDR3 coding DNA: TGTGCCAGCAGCTTGGGACAGGGGAGTAATGAGCAGTTCTTC.

This clone came up once. The genes are TRBV18 and TRBJ2-5, with D perhaps TRBD1 (5 bases). Trimming cost V 2 bases and J 4 bases, with 23 bases left between them. The germline gives CDR1 KGHSH, CDR2 LQKENI. The CDR3 totals 18 residues. CDR3 protein: CASSPGASGINKRETQYF. The CDR3, as DNA: TGTGCCAGCTCACCAGGGGCTTCAGGGATAAATAAAAGAGAGACCCAGTACTTC.

The V and J genes are TRBV7-8 and TRBJ1-1; unclear D gene. This CDR3 is 13 amino acids long. From germline, CDR1 is SGHVS and CDR2 FQNEAQ. V dropped 3 bases and J dropped 1 base, with 6 bases sitting between them. The CDR3 region has the DNA TGTGCCAGCAGCTTTGACAAGAACACTGAAGCTTTCTTT. Translated: CASSFDKNTEAFF.

The gene calls are TRBV3-1 (or the pseudogene TRBV3-2) and TRBJ1-1; 7 bases match TRBD1. The CDR3 has 14 residues. Trimming took 4 bases from V and 11 from J; bases not matched to a gene: 13. Germline CDR1 reads LGHDT; CDR2 reads YNNKEL (reference sequence). The CDR3 DNA follows: TGTGCCAGCAGCCCCTTCGAAGGACAGGCAAGGGCTTTCTTT. Its protein is CASSPFEGQARAFF.

The chain combines TRBV9 with TRBJ2-3; perhaps TRBD1 as D (5 bases). Trimming cost V 1 base and J 0 bases, with 21 bases left between them. The length of the CDR3 is 19 residues. Per germline, CDR1 SGDLS and CDR2 YYNGEE. The CDR3 coding sequence is TGTGCCAGCAGCGTAAACCCCAGGGCCGTGCCTGTTAGCACAGATACGCAGTATTTT. Its protein is CASSVNPRAVPVSTDTQYF.

This chain links TRBV12-5 with TRBJ1-1; D might be TRBD1 (5 bases). The V end lost 8 bases, the J end lost 1 base, and 11 bases lay between the germline ends. The CDR3 contains 13 residues. Looked up from germline, CDR1 is LGHNT and CDR2 is FRNRAP. The CDR3 bases are TGTGCTAGTAAGGGGCAGCCGAACACTGAAGCTTTCTTT. It is translated as CASKGQPNTEAFF.

J is TRBJ1-6 and V is TRBV7-9, with D possibly matching TRBD1 (6 bases). V lost 7 bases to trimming and J lost 4 bases, with 14 bases between them. The CDR3 consists of 15 residues. Per germline, CDR1 SEHNR and CDR2 FQNEAQ (reference sequence). In nucleotides, the CDR3 is TGTGCCAGCACCACGGACGGACAGTATAATTCACCCCTCCACTTT. Translated: CASTTDGQYNSPLHF. Looking up the rest from reference TRBV7-9 and TRBJ1-6 gives the full variable domain: DTGVSQNPRHKITKRGQNVTFRCDPISEHNRLYWYRQTLGQGPEFLTYFQNEAQLEKSRLLSDRFSAERPKGSFSTLEIQRTEQGDSAMYLCASTTDGQYNSPLHFGNGTRLTVT.

J is TRBJ2-7 and V is TRBV10-3; a possible D gene is TRBD1 (5 bases). The CDR3 is 13 residues long. Looked up from germline, CDR1 is ENHRY and CDR2 is SYGVKD. Between the trimmed V and J ends, which lost 7 bases and 0 bases, there was a span of 10 bases. For the CDR3, the DNA is TGTGCCATCAAAATGGACACCTCCTACGAGCAGTACTTC. Its translation is CAIKMDTSYEQYF.